This T cell receptor (beta chain) was recorded in a study of blood T cells in healthy people across ages. Comment on this clonotype: Its antigen is not identified. Germline is not matched at one junction end, which may reflect a read error.

Staff drew ten milliliters of peripheral blood from each donor. Sample-barcoded 5' priming and a J-beta primer mix drove a second PCR of 7 to 11 cycles. Using its own MiXCR run on the 5' RACE reads, TCRdb lists one record per CDR3 protein. Among roughly 1,800,000 distinct CDR3 sequences listed, around 48% were seen once. Germline CDR1 reads MRHNA; CDR2 reads SNTAGT. This CDR3 is 13 amino acids long. The study's findings and limits: TCR beta diversity tracked closely with naive T cell percentage.

This receptor was identified in a woman aged 40 to 50 in good health. The chain links TRBV6-4 to TRBJ1-2; D unclear. The sequencing input was blood. As DNA, the CDR3 is TGTGCCAGCGGTGACGGGGAATTGGATGGCTACACCTTC. This codes for CASGDGELDGYTF.